A few counts support the clone carrying this T cell receptor beta chain. Its antigen remains unknown. This entry belongs to a study of beta chain features in type 1 diabetes. Study background: Examination of sorted cells across all samples involved more than 85,000,000 cells.

Study-wide results and limits: Insertions at VDJ junctions were less frequent in type 1 diabetes patients. These patients also deleted more nucleotides at the same junctions. Possible PCR preference for shorter templates applied equally to patients and controls. Moderate yet significant TCRB CDR3 shortening was seen in Type 1 diabetes patients in all four CD4+ subsets.

This CDR3 has 15 residues. Germline trimming cut 2 bases from V and 8 bases from J; bases unmatched to any gene: 5. Germline values: CDR1 SGHTA, CDR2 FQGNSA. Reverse transcribing all isolated RNA meant expressed TCRB transcripts were sequenced. Naive, central memory and regulatory T cell samples produced a mean of approximately 3.9 million reads. TCRdb's copy holds only in-frame clones and misses some; the assay was immunoSEQ multiplex PCR. Seen here are some 150,000 clones, approximately 10% observed once, and the top ten hold 0.7%. This sequence was found in a woman in her thirties with type 1 diabetes. Material for sequencing was central memory CD4+ T cells from blood. The chain combines TRBV7-2 with TRBJ2-1, with 11 positions matching TRBD2. The chain's CDR3 is CASSLPSGRRDEQFF. The CDR3 DNA follows: TGTGCCAGCAGCTTACCTAGCGGGAGGCGTGATGAGCAGTTCTTC.